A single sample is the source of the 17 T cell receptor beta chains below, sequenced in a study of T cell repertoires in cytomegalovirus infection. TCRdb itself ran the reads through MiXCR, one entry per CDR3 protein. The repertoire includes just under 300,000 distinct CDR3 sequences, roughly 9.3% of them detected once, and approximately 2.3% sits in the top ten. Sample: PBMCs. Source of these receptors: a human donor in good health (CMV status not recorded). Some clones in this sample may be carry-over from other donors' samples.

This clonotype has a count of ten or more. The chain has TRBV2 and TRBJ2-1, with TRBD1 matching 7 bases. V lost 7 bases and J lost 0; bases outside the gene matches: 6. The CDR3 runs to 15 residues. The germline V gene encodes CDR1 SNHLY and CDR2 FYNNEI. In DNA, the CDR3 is TGTGCCAGCAACCTGGGACAGAGCTCCTACAATGAGCAGTTCTTC. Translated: CASNLGQSSYNEQFF.

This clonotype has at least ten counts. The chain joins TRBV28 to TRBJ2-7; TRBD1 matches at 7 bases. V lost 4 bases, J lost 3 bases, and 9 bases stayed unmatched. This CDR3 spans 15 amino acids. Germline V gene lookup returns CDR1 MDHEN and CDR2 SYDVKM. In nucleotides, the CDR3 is TGTGCCAGCAGTTCAACCGGGACAGCAGTCTACGAGCAGTACGTC. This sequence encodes CASSSTGTAVYEQYV.

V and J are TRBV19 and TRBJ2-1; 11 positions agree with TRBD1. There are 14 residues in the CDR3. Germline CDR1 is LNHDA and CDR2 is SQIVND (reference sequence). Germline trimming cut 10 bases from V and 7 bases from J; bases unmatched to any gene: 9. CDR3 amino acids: CATSQGQGGNEQFF. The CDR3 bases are TGTGCCACCTCCCAGGGACAGGGGGGTAATGAGCAGTTCTTC.

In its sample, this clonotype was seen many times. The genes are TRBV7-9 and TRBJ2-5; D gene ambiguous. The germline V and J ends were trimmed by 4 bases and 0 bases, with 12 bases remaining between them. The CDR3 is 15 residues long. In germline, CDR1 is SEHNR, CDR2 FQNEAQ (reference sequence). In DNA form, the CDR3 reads TGTGCCAGCAGCTCCGTCGGACCTTACCAAGAGACCCAGTACTTC. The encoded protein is CASSSVGPYQETQYF. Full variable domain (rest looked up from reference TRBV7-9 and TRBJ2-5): DTGVSQNPRHKITKRGQNVTFRCDPISEHNRLYWYRQTLGQGPEFLTYFQNEAQLEKSRLLSDRFSAERPKGSFSTLEIQRTEQGDSAMYLCASSSVGPYQETQYFGPGTRLLVL.

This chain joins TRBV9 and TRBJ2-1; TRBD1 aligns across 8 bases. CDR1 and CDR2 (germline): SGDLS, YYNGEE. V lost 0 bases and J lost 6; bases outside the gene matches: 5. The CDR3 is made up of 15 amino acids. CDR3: CASSVAGQGLNEQFF. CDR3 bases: TGTGCCAGCAGCGTAGCAGGACAGGGTCTCAATGAGCAGTTCTTC.

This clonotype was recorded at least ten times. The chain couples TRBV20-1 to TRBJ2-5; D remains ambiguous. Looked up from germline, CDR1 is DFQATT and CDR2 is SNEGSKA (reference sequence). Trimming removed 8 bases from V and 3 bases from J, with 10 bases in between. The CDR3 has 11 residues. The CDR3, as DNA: TGCAGTACCGACCAGGAAGAGACCCAGTACTTC. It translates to CSTDQEETQYF.

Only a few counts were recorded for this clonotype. In DNA form, the CDR3 reads TGTGCCAGCAGCGCGCCCCTCGGGTCCGGGGAGCTGTTTTTT. It yields the protein CASSAPLGSGELFF. The chain links TRBV7-4 to TRBJ2-2; D is uncertain. Looked up from germline, CDR1 is SGHVT and CDR2 is SQSDAQ. This CDR3 is built from 14 residues. V was shortened by 5 bases and J by 6 bases, with 13 bases between the two germline ends.

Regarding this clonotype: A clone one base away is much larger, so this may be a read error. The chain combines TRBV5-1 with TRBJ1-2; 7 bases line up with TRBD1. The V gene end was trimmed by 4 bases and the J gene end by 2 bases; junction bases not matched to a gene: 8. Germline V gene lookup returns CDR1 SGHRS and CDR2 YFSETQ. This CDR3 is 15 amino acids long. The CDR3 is CASSVVAGGNYGYTF. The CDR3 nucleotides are TGCGCCAGCAGCGTGGTAGCAGGGGGGAACTATGGCTACACCTTC.

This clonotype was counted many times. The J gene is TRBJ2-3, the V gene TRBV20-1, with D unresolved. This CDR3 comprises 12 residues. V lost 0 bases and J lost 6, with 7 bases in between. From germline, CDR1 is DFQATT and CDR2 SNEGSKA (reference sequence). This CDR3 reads CSAREAADTQYF. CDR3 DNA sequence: TGCAGTGCTAGAGAGGCTGCGGATACGCAGTATTTT.

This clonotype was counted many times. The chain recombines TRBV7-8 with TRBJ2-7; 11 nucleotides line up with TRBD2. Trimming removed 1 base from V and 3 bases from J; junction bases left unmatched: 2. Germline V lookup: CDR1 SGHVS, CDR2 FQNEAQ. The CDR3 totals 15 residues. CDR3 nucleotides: TGTGCCAGCAGCTTAGTGGGGACTAGCGGCTACGAGCAGTACTTC. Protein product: CASSLVGTSGYEQYF.

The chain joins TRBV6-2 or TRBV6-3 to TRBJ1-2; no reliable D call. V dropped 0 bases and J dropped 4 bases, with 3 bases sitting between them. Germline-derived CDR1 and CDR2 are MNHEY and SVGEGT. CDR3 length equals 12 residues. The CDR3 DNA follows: TGTGCCAGCAGTTACTCTAGCTATGGCTACACCTTC. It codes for CASSYSSYGYTF.

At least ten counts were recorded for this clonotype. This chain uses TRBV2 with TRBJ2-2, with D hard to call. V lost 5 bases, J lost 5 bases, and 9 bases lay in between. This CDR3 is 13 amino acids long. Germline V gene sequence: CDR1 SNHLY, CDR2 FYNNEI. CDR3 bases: TGTGCCAGCAGTTCCGAGAGGACCGGGGAGCTGTTTTTT. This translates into CASSSERTGELFF.

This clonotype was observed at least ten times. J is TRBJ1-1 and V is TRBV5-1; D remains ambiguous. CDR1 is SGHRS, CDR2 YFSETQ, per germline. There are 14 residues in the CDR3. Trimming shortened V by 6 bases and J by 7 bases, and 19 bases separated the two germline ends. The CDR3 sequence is CASTVSVSRGEAFF. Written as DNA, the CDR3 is TGCGCCAGCACCGTCTCGGTCTCTCGCGGTGAAGCTTTCTTT.

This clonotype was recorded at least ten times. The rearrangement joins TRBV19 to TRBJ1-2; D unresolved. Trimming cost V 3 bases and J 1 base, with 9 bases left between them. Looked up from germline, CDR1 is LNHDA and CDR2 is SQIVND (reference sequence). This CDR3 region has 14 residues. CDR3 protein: CASSMPDFNYGYTF. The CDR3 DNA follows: TGTGCCAGTAGTATGCCGGACTTTAACTATGGCTACACCTTC.

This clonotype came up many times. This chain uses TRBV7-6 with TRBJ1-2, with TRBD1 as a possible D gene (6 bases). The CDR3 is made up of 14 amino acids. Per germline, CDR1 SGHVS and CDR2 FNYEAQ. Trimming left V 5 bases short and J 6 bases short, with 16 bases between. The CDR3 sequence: CASSLRPGGDGYTF. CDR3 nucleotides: TGTGCCAGCAGCCTACGTCCGGGGGGCGATGGCTACACCTTC.

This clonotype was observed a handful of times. The chain's CDR3 is CASSLGGLAGYNEQFF. Written as DNA, the CDR3 is TGCGCCAGCAGCTTGGGGGGACTAGCAGGCTACAATGAGCAGTTCTTC. The chain recombines TRBV5-1 with TRBJ2-1, with TRBD2 identical over 9 bases. The CDR3 runs 16 residues. Germline CDR1 SGHRS, CDR2 YFSETQ. The V gene end was trimmed by 0 bases and the J gene end by 3 bases; junction bases not matched to a gene: 4. Full variable domain (remainder filled in from reference TRBV5-1 and TRBJ2-1): KAGVTQTPRYLIKTRGQQVTLSCSPISGHRSVSWYQQTPGQGLQFLFEYFSETQRNKGNFPGRFSGRQFSNSRSEMNVSTLELGDSALYLCASSLGGLAGYNEQFFGPGTRLTVL.

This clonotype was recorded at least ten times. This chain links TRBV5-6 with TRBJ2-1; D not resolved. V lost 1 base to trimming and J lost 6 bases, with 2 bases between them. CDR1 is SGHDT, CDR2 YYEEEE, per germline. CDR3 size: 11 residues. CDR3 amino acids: CASSLPNEQFF. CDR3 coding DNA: TGTGCCAGCAGCTTGCCCAATGAGCAGTTCTTC.